This passage covers 27 T cell receptor beta chains from one sample sequenced in a study of Japanese encephalitis immunity and Zika vaccine responses. TCRdb recomputed calls from the 5' RACE reads with MiXCR, one row per CDR3 protein. The sample lists 300 to 350 distinct CDR3 sequences, approximately 1.1% occurring once. CFSE-labeled PBMCs were cultured roughly 6 days with peptide pools, each at 1 ug/mL. Unfixed live CD56-CD19-CD16-CD3+CD4+ CFSE-low cells were sorted as proliferating CD4 T cells. The sample was antigen-activated CD4+ T cells from blood, cultured, taken during a Zika inactivated vaccine study. These TCRs come from an adult woman who received an inactivated Zika virus vaccine.

This clonotype is large by share. The rearrangement uses TRBV20-1 and TRBJ2-3; 10 bases align to TRBD2. Germline V gene data show CDR1 as DFQATT and CDR2 as SNEGSKA (reference sequence). J lost 5 bases, V lost 6 bases, and 8 bases had no gene match. The CDR3 contains 14 residues. CDR3 sequence (DNA): TGCAGTGCACCTCTAGCGGGGGCCGGAGATACGCAGTATTTT. Residues: CSAPLAGAGDTQYF.

By share, this clonotype ranks as medium-sized. J is TRBJ2-3 and V is TRBV20-1, with 8 nucleotides matching TRBD2. This CDR3 is 14 amino acids long. The germline CDR1 and CDR2 sequences are DFQATT and SNEGSKA (reference sequence). Germline trimming cut 7 bases from V and 6 bases from J; bases unmatched to any gene: 12. In nucleotides, the CDR3 is TGCAGTGTAGCGGAAGCGGGGGCCGGGGATACGCAGTATTTT. It encodes CSVAEAGAGDTQYF.

This clonotype counts as large. V is TRBV6-2 or TRBV6-3 and J is TRBJ2-1, with D possibly being TRBD1 (5 bases). CDR3 length equals 13 residues. Trimming left V 6 bases short and J 7 bases short, with 13 bases between. Germline-derived CDR1 and CDR2 are MNHEY and SVGEGT. In DNA, the CDR3 is TGTGCCAGCAGACCTCAAGGACAAAATGAGCAGTTCTTC. It is translated as CASRPQGQNEQFF.

Relative to its sample, this clonotype is medium-sized (0.01 to 0.1%). The V and J genes are TRBV5-1 and TRBJ2-1; 8 nucleotides match TRBD1. V trimming: 0 bases; J trimming: 1 base; junction bases outside the gene matches: 0. Germline V gene lookup returns CDR1 SGHRS and CDR2 YFSETQ. The CDR3 sequence is 15 residues long. CDR3 DNA sequence: TGCGCCAGCAGCTTGGGACAGGGGTCCTACAATGAGCAGTTCTTC. Protein sequence: CASSLGQGSYNEQFF.

Sample share makes this clonotype large (0.1 to 1%). The chain couples TRBV29-1 to TRBJ1-2; maybe TRBD1 (6 bases). The CDR3 extends over 14 amino acids. V shed 1 base and J shed 8 bases, with 17 bases lying between them. The germline gives CDR1 SQVTM, CDR2 ANQGSEA. CDR3 loop: CSVEGGGRGEGYTF. Here the CDR3 DNA reads TGCAGCGTTGAAGGCGGGGGGCGCGGGGAAGGCTACACCTTC.

By its share, this clonotype is large. V and J are TRBV11-3 and TRBJ1-1, with D perhaps matching TRBD1 (5 bases). V lost 1 base and J lost 8, with 14 bases in between. Germline V gives CDR1 SGHNT, CDR2 YENEEA. This CDR3 spans 14 amino acids. The DNA for the CDR3 is TGTGCCAGCAGCTTAGCACCGGGGCTTATAGAAGCTTTCTTT. Protein sequence: CASSLAPGLIEAFF.

Judged by abundance, this clonotype is large. This chain links TRBV12-3 or TRBV12-4 with TRBJ2-3; D is ambiguous. The CDR3 spans 13 residues. V dropped 3 bases and J dropped 7 bases, with 11 bases sitting between them. Here the CDR3 reads CASSFPRIHTQYF. In nucleotides, the CDR3 is TGTGCCAGCAGTTTCCCACGGATACATACGCAGTATTTT.

This clonotype is medium-sized (0.01 to 0.1%) in the sample. The chain links TRBV29-1 to TRBJ1-6; D is possibly TRBD1 (6 bases). The CDR3 has 18 residues. Trimming stripped 8 bases from V and 0 bases from J, with 23 bases between. CDR1 and CDR2 (germline): SQVTM, ANQGSEA. The CDR3: CSFPVGGGLSSYNSPLHF. The CDR3 DNA reads as TGCAGCTTCCCGGTCGGGGGCGGTCTTAGCTCCTATAATTCACCCCTCCACTTT.

This clonotype is judged medium-sized. The J gene is TRBJ1-2, the V gene TRBV12-3 or TRBV12-4; 10 positions match TRBD1. V shed 7 bases, J shed 7 bases, and the junction held 6 bases outside the gene matches. CDR3 length equals 13 residues. CDR3 protein: CASKMTGGSGYTF. The DNA for the CDR3 is TGTGCCAGCAAAATGACAGGGGGCTCTGGCTACACCTTC.

By sample share, this clonotype is large (0.1 to 1%). The rearrangement links TRBV20-1 to TRBJ1-2; the D gene is possibly TRBD1 (6 bases). The CDR3 is 13 residues long. V lost 5 bases and J lost 6, with 16 bases in between. CDR1 is DFQATT, CDR2 SNEGSKA, per germline (reference sequence). The CDR3 nucleotides are TGCAGTGCTCGGTTCCAGGGGCGCCATGGCTACACCTTC. Encoded protein: CSARFQGRHGYTF.

This clonotype counts as hyperexpanded. The rearrangement links TRBV4-3 to TRBJ1-1; a possible D gene is TRBD1 (5 bases). Germline CDR1 reads LGHNA; CDR2 reads YSLEER. The CDR3 consists of 14 residues. Trimming removed 1 base at V and 3 bases at J, with 9 bases between. CDR3 sequence: CASSQVGTYTEAFF. DNA of the CDR3: TGCGCCAGCAGCCAAGTTGGGACCTACACTGAAGCTTTCTTT.

In its sample, this clonotype ranks as large. This CDR3 is CASSVDSGAGETQYF. The CDR3, as DNA: TGTGCCAGCAGCGTAGATTCGGGGGCGGGGGAGACCCAGTACTTC. This chain uses TRBV9 with TRBJ2-5; D could derive from TRBD1 or TRBD2 (6 bases each). Germline assignment: CDR1 SGDLS and CDR2 YYNGEE. CDR3 length: 15 amino acids. The V and J ends lost 0 bases and 5 bases respectively, with 14 bases between them.

This clonotype is judged medium-sized. The V gene is TRBV3-1, the J gene TRBJ2-1, with D possibly being TRBD1 (6 bases). Trimming took off 4 bases at V and 5 bases at J, with 15 bases between the two ends. The CDR3 consists of 15 residues. CDR1 and CDR2 (germline): LGHDT, YNNKEL (reference sequence). CDR3 amino acids: CASSLPSGHDNEQFF. As DNA, the CDR3 is TGTGCCAGCAGCCTACCCTCGGGACATGACAATGAGCAGTTCTTC.

This clonotype is hyperexpanded in the sample. The chain carries TRBV10-3 and TRBJ2-3; D is undetermined. Germline lookup yields CDR1 ENHRY and CDR2 SYGVKD. The CDR3 totals 13 residues. V was cut by 8 bases and J by 4 bases, with 13 bases left in between. The CDR3 DNA reads TGTGCCATCTCTTCTAGTAGTGCAGATACGCAGTATTTT. Its protein is CAISSSSADTQYF.

By sample share, this clonotype is large. V usage is TRBV20-1 and J usage is TRBJ2-5; 7 bases line up with TRBD1. J lost 4 bases, V lost 5 bases, and 13 bases had no gene match. Looked up from germline, CDR1 is DFQATT and CDR2 is SNEGSKA (reference sequence). There are 15 residues in the CDR3. CDR3 nucleotides: TGCAGTGCTGGCCGGGACAGCGAGACAGTAGAGACCCAGTACTTC. It is translated as CSAGRDSETVETQYF.

By share of the sample, this clonotype is hyperexpanded (1% or more). This chain connects TRBV20-1 to TRBJ2-5; 8 bases are a match to TRBD1. This CDR3 contains 12 residues. The junction had 6 bases not matched to a gene; V was cut back by 8 bases and J by 4 bases. Germline values: CDR1 DFQATT, CDR2 SNEGSKA (reference sequence). The chain's CDR3 is CSTQGARETQYF. For the CDR3, the DNA is TGCAGTACTCAGGGGGCGAGAGAGACCCAGTACTTC.

This clonotype is labeled medium-sized. The chain carries TRBV5-5 and TRBJ1-1; D gene uncertain. Germline V CDR1 and CDR2: SGHKS, YYEKEE (reference sequence). The germline V and J ends were trimmed by 0 bases and 1 base, with 4 bases remaining between them. This CDR3 has 13 amino acids. This CDR3 is CASSLDPNTEAFF. CDR3 in DNA: TGTGCCAGCAGCTTGGACCCGAACACTGAAGCTTTCTTT.

Judged by abundance, this clonotype is large (0.1 to 1%). The V gene is TRBV5-5, the J gene TRBJ2-5, with 7 bases matching TRBD2. CDR3 size: 15 residues. V was pared by 2 bases and J by 0 bases, with 4 bases of the junction left unmatched. In germline, CDR1 is SGHKS, CDR2 YYEKEE (reference sequence). The CDR3, as DNA: TGTGCCAGCAGCTTAAGGCGGGGGAACCAAGAGACCCAGTACTTC. Its protein is CASSLRRGNQETQYF. The variable domain in full, with the rest retrieved from reference TRBV5-5 and TRBJ2-5, is DAGVTQSPTHLIKTRGQQVTLRCSPISGHKSVSWYQQVLGQGPQFIFQYYEKEERGRGNFPDRFSARQFPNYSSELNVNALLLGDSALYLCASSLRRGNQETQYFGPGTRLLVL.

This clonotype is large (0.1 to 1%) by share. The CDR3 sequence is CASSQVSGGHTGELFF. In DNA form, the CDR3 reads TGTGCCAGCAGCCAAGTCTCTGGCGGACACACCGGGGAGCTGTTTTTT. The chain couples TRBV4-2 to TRBJ2-2; D is ambiguous. Germline assignment: CDR1 LGHNA and CDR2 YNFKEQ. The V end was cut by 1 base, the J end by 3 bases, with 12 bases between. The CDR3 loop spans 16 amino acids.

By share, this clonotype counts as large. The J gene is TRBJ2-1, the V gene TRBV3-1; 8 nucleotides line up with TRBD2. The CDR3 is 14 amino acids. The V segment lost 4 bases and the J segment 3 bases; nucleotides outside the gene matches: 2. Germline assignment: CDR1 LGHDT and CDR2 YNNKEL (reference sequence). The DNA for the CDR3 is TGTGCCAGCAGCCTAGCGGGGTACTACAATGAGCAGTTCTTC. This translates into CASSLAGYYNEQFF.

This clonotype is large by share. This chain connects TRBV13 to TRBJ1-3; 8 positions match TRBD1. CDR1 and CDR2 from the germline V gene are PRHDT and FYEKMQ (reference sequence). J lost 5 bases, V lost 1 base, and 7 bases had no gene match. The CDR3 sequence is 16 residues long. The CDR3, as DNA: TGTGCCAGCAGCTTAGCAGCCGGGACAGGTCGAAACACCATATATTTT. Protein sequence: CASSLAAGTGRNTIYF. Drawing the rest from reference TRBV13 and TRBJ1-3, the complete variable domain is AAGVIQSPRHLIKEKRETATLKCYPIPRHDTVYWYQQGPGQDPQFLISFYEKMQSDKGSIPDRFSAQQFSDYHSELNMSSLELGDSALYFCASSLAAGTGRNTIYFGEGSWLTVV.

By sample share, this clonotype is hyperexpanded (1% or more). V and J are TRBV6-5 and TRBJ2-5; D is possibly TRBD1 (5 bases). Germline assignment: CDR1 MNHEY and CDR2 SVGAGI. Trimming shortened V by 2 bases and J by 5 bases, and 6 bases separated the two germline ends. The CDR3 has 12 amino acids. Here the CDR3 reads CASSYAGETQYF. CDR3 bases: TGTGCCAGCAGTTACGCAGGGGAGACCCAGTACTTC.

This clonotype rates as medium-sized. J is TRBJ2-1 and V is TRBV5-1; no firm D call. The CDR3 is 15 residues long. Germline loops: CDR1 SGHRS, CDR2 YFSETQ. The ends were cut back, 4 bases at V and 3 bases at J, with 14 bases in the middle. CDR3 nucleotide sequence: TGCGCCAGCAGCCAAATCAGTGGTAACTACAATGAGCAGTTCTTC. Its translation is CASSQISGNYNEQFF.

This clonotype is medium-sized by share. The chain is built from TRBV28 and TRBJ2-7, with 8 bases lining up with TRBD2. The CDR3 contains 14 residues. CDR1 and CDR2 (germline): MDHEN, SYDVKM. The V and J ends lost 6 bases and 0 bases, in that order; junction bases with no gene match: 4. Written as DNA, the CDR3 is TGTGCCAGCAGGTCGGGGGGGAACTCCTACGAGCAGTACTTC. Amino acid sequence: CASRSGGNSYEQYF.

This clonotype is medium-sized by share. The J gene is TRBJ1-4, the V gene TRBV29-1, with D possibly being TRBD1 (6 bases). Germline CDR1 reads SQVTM; CDR2 reads ANQGSEA. The CDR3 is 12 amino acids. V was cut by 4 bases and J by 6 bases, with 9 bases left in between. This chain's CDR3 is CSVAQGYEKLFF. The CDR3 nucleotides are TGCAGCGTTGCTCAGGGGTATGAAAAACTGTTTTTT.

This clonotype is large by share. This chain uses TRBV28 with TRBJ1-4; D is perhaps TRBD1 (5 bases). Trimming took 4 bases from V and 7 from J, leaving 16 bases between them. The CDR3 consists of 15 residues. Germline CDR1 and CDR2: MDHEN and SYDVKM. The CDR3 bases are TGTGCCAGCAGTTCCCTTTCGGGGGGAAGTGAAAAACTGTTTTTT. It is translated as CASSSLSGGSEKLFF. The full variable domain, completed using reference TRBV28 and TRBJ1-4, is DVKVTQSSRYLVKRTGEKVFLECVQDMDHENMFWYRQDPGLGLRLIYFSYDVKMKEKGDIPEGYSVSREKKERFSLILESASTNQTSMYLCASSSLSGGSEKLFFGSGTQLSVL.

By frequency in the sample, this clonotype is large. This chain joins TRBV6-1 and TRBJ2-3; D is ambiguous. V lost 2 bases and J 5 bases, leaving 8 bases between the germline ends. This CDR3 spans 13 amino acids. The germline gives CDR1 MNHNS, CDR2 SASEGT. Written as DNA, the CDR3 is TGTGCCAGCAGTGAAATGAGGTTAGATACGCAGTATTTT. It is translated as CASSEMRLDTQYF.